The present TCR beta chain was sequenced within a study of PD-L1 blockade in urothelial cancer. The assay was immunoSEQ multiplex PCR, and TCRdb's table has in-frame clones only and misses some. The sample has about 56,000 clones, 85% seen once. V lost 0 bases, J lost 1 base, and 9 bases lay in between. The CDR3 loop spans 15 amino acids. Germline V gives CDR1 MNHEY, CDR2 SVGAGI. Stated time point: pretreatment peripheral blood. This clone was recorded only once. The material was PBMCs, obtained around atezolizumab (anti-PD-L1) treatment. The receptor was isolated from a man between 65 and 85 years old with urothelial cancer. The rearrangement uses TRBV6-5 and TRBJ2-5; maybe TRBD1 (6 bases). The CDR3 nucleotides are TGTGCCAGCAGTTACTCCTCAGGGGCCCAAGAGACCCAGTACTTC. Its protein is CASSYSSGAQETQYF.